This TCR beta chain came from a study of blood T cell repertoires in COVID-19. Deletions cut 3 bases from V and 4 bases from J, with 9 bases between. CDR1 is KGHSH, CDR2 LQKENI, per germline. The CDR3 covers 14 residues. Per the original data handling: By means of reference gene primer amplification, nucleated cell counts were estimated. Sequencing used immunoSEQ multiplex PCR; TCRdb keeps in-frame clones, though not all of them. The V and J calls and the clone size are those of that table, but D and trimming were determined from the DNA. Among about 240,000 clones, approximately 83% were seen once, and the ten largest hold roughly 3.3%.

V gene TRBV18 combines with J gene TRBJ2-2; D is unclear. The receptor comes from a woman aged 40 to 50 with acute COVID-19. The sequenced sample was PBMCs or T cells enriched from blood (not recorded which). The CDR3 nucleotides are TGTGCCAGCTCACCCACCTATCCCACCGGGGAGCTGTTTTTT. Residues: CASSPTYPTGELFF. Variable domain in full (rest from reference TRBV18 and TRBJ2-2): NAGVMQNPRHLVRRRGQEARLRCSPMKGHSHVYWYRQLPEEGLKFMVYLQKENIIDESGMPKERFSAEFPKEGPSILRIQQVVRGDSAAYFCASSPTYPTGELFFGEGSRLTVL.